This entry describes one T cell receptor beta chain. No antigen is known for it. Sequencing was performed with immunoSEQ multiplex PCR; in TCRdb, only in-frame clones are kept and a portion is missing. The sample lists approximately 67,000 clones, around 83% seen once, with approximately 4.5% in the top ten. This sample is part of a study of a mutant IDH1 vaccine in newly diagnosed glioma. Time point given: baseline, week 1 (first vaccination visit). Treatment: pre-vaccination baseline after standard-of-care therapy. Regarding the study as a whole: Induction of immune responses by the vaccine occurred in about 95% of patients.

Trimming removed 4 bases from V and 1 base from J; junction bases left unmatched: 13. Per germline, CDR1 SGHRS and CDR2 YFSETQ. The CDR3 loop spans 17 amino acids. This TCR derives from a woman aged 18-29 years with glioma. Some clones in this sample may be carry-over from other donors' samples. The chain links TRBV5-1 to TRBJ2-7; 8 bases line up with TRBD1. The starting material was peripheral blood mononuclear cells (PBMCs), obtained from a glioma patient treated with radiotherapy, temozolomide or both. CDR3 residues: CASSVGQGRLDSYEQYF. The DNA of the CDR3 is TGCGCCAGCAGCGTCGGACAGGGTAGGTTGGATTCCTACGAGCAGTACTTC.